Sequencing of this TCR gamma chain was carried out in a study of gamma-delta chains in newborns, infants, children. Study background: Innate gammadelta T cells reportedly expand polyclonally right after birth, driven by microbial exposure, per the title.

TCRdb called clones anew from the reads with CATT. The table includes over 450 gamma-chain clones, around 85% detected once. This CDR3 region has 16 residues. In germline, CDR1 is GITISATS, CDR2 ISYDGTV (reference sequence). The sample was blood, taken at baseline. For the V gene the call is TRGV9; the J gene has no call. This TCR was recovered from a child who was a newborn, infant or young child, either healthy, febrile or measles-vaccinated (not recorded which). This table probably holds off-target reads from a library built for another chain. The CDR3 loop is CACDVLGDSLTAQLFF. The CDR3 DNA follows: TGTGCCTGTGACGTACTGGGGGATTCTTTGACAGCACAACTCTTCTTT.